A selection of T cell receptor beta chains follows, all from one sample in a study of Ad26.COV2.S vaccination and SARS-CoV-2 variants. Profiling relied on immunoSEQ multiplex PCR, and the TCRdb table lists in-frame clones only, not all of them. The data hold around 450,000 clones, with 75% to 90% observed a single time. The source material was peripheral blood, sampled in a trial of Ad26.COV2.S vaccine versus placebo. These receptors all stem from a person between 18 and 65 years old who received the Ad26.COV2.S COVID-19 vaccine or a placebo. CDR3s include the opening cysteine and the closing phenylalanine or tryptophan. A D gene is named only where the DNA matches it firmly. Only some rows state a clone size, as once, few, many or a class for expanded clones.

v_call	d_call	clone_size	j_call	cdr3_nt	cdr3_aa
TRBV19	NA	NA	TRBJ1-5	TGTGCCAGTAGTACCCTACAGGGAGGCAATCAGCCCCAGCATTTT	CASSTLQGGNQPQHF
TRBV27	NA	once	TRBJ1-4	TGTGCCAGCGGCTACGGGACGGCTGAAAAACTGTTTTTT	CASGYGTAEKLFF
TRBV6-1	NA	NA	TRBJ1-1	TGTGCCAGCAGTGAACTTCCGGGACACGAGCTGGAAGCTTTCTTT	CASSELPGHELEAFF
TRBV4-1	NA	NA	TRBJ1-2	TGCGCCAGCAGCCCGCCGGGAACAGGTGTTTCTAACTATGGCTACACCTTC	CASSPPGTGVSNYGYTF
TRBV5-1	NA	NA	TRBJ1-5	TGCGCCAGCAGCTTCGGCAGCAATCAGCCCCAGCATTTT	CASSFGSNQPQHF
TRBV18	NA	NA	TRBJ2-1	TGTGCCAGCTCACCGGGTTTGGAAGGGAATGAGCAGTTCTTC	CASSPGLEGNEQFF
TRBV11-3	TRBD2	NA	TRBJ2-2	TGTGCCAGCACCACCGGGAGGGGGCTGTTTTTT	CASTTGRGLFF
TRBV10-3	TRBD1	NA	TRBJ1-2	TGTGCCATCGGGACAGGGGGGAAAAACTATGGCTACACCTTC	CAIGTGGKNYGYTF
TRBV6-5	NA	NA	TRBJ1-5	TGTGCCAGCAGTCCCAGGGGTGGGAATCAGCCCCAGCATTTT	CASSPRGGNQPQHF
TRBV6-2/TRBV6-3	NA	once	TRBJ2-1	TGTGCCAGCAGTTACTCGAACTCCTACAATGAGCAGTTCTTC	CASSYSNSYNEQFF
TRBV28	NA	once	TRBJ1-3	TGTGCCAGCAGTTTGTCGGGAAACACCATATATTTT	CASSLSGNTIYF
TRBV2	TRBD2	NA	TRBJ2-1	TGTGCCAGCAGTCGACTAGCGGGGGGGTCCCCGTTCTTC	CASSRLAGGSPFF
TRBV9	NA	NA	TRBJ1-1	TGTGCCAGCGGCCCGATCGTGAACACTGAAGCTTTCTTT	CASGPIVNTEAFF
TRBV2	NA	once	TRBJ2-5	TGTGCCAGCAGTGGACAGATGGAGACCCAGTACTTC	CASSGQMETQYF
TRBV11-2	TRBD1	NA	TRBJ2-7	TGTGCCAGCAGCTTGGGGACAGGGCTGAGGTACGAGCAGTACTTC	CASSLGTGLRYEQYF
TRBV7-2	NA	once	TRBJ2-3	TGTGCCAGCAGCTTAGGTAGGCGGGGGCCGTCCACAGATACGCAGTATTTT	CASSLGRRGPSTDTQYF
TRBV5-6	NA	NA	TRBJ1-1	TGTGCCAGCAGCTCAACCGGGGTTGAAGCTTTCTTT	CASSSTGVEAFF
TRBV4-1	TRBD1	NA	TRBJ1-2	TGCGCCAGCAGCCAAATAACAGGGGGCTATGGCTACACCTTC	CASSQITGGYGYTF
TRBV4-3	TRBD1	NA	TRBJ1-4	TGCGCCAGCAGCCAAGGGGCAGGGGGTGGCGAAAAACTGTTTTTT	CASSQGAGGGEKLFF
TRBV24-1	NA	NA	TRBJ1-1	TGTGCCACCGCACCCTCGGGGGGCGCGAGCGATGAAGCTTTCTTT	CATAPSGGASDEAFF
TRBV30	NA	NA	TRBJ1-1	TGTGCCTGGGGGCCGGGGGGAGTGTTCACTGAAGCTTTCTTT	CAWGPGGVFTEAFF
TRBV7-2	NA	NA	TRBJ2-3	TGTGCCAGCAGCTTATACTACACCGATACGCAGTATTTT	CASSLYYTDTQYF
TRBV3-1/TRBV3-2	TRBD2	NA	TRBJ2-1	TGTGCCAGCAGCCCGACTAGCGGGGGGGCCGGAAATGAGCAGTTCTTC	CASSPTSGGAGNEQFF
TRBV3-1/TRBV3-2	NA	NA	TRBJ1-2	TGTGCCAGCAGCCAGGACCTAGTCTACACCTTC	CASSQDLVYTF
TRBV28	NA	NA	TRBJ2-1	TGTGCCAGCAGTTTGAACACCCGACTTTACTACAATGAGCAGTTCTTC	CASSLNTRLYYNEQFF
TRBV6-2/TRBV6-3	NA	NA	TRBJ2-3	TGTGCCAGCAGTTACCGCACAGATACGCAGTATTTT	CASSYRTDTQYF
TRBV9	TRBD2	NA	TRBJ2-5	TGTGCCAGCAGCGTAGGTGCGGGAGTCGCAGAGACCCAGTACTTC	CASSVGAGVAETQYF
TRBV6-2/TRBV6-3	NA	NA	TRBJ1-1	TGTGCCAGCAGCCCCAGGGGTCCTACCCTGAACACTGAAGCTTTCTTT	CASSPRGPTLNTEAFF
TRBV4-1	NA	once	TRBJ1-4	TGCGCCAGCAGCCAGCCATATGAAAAACTGTTTTTT	CASSQPYEKLFF
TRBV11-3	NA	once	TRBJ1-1	TGTGCCAGCAGCTTACGAGACAGGAGATTGAACACTGAAGCTTTCTTT	CASSLRDRRLNTEAFF
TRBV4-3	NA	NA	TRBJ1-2	TGCGCCAGCAGCCAAGGAGCGGCCCACTGGGACTATGGCTACACCTTC	CASSQGAAHWDYGYTF
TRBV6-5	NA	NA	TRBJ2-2	TGTGCCAGCAGTTATTCCCCCGGGGAGCTGTTTTTT	CASSYSPGELFF
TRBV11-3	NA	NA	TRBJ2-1	TGTGCCAGCAGCTTAGTCGATGAGCAGTTCTTC	CASSLVDEQFF
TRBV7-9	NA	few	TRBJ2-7	TGTGCCAGCAGTAGGGGGGACATCTACGAGCAGTACTTC	CASSRGDIYEQYF
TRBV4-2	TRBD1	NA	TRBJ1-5	TGTGCCAGCAGCTACCGACAGGGTAGCAATCAGCCCCAGCATTTT	CASSYRQGSNQPQHF
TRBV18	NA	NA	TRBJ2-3	TGTGCCAGCTCACCATTAGGCAGCACAGATACGCAGTATTTT	CASSPLGSTDTQYF
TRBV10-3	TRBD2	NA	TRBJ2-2	TGTGCCATCGGGGTTGGCGGGGGGTCCGGGGAGCTGTTTTTT	CAIGVGGGSGELFF
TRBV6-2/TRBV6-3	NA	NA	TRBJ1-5	TGTGCCAGCAGTTACTCCACAGGCTATAGCAATCAGCCCCAGCATTTT	CASSYSTGYSNQPQHF
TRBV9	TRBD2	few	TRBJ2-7	TGTGCCAGCAGCGTAGGGGAGGGAGGATACGAGCAGTACTTC	CASSVGEGGYEQYF
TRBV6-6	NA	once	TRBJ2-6	TGTGCCAGCAGTCTTGCAGGGACGGGAAGCTCTGGGGCCAACGTCCTGACTTTC	CASSLAGTGSSGANVLTF
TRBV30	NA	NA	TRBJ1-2	TGTGCCTGGAGGGGAGGGAACCCTAACTATGGCTACACCTTC	CAWRGGNPNYGYTF
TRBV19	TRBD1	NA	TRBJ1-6	TGTGCCAGTAGTACCTGGACAGGAATTTCCTATAATTCACCCCTCCACTTT	CASSTWTGISYNSPLHF
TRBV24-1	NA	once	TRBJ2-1	TGTGCCACCAGTGACAGTCCCTACAATGAGCAGTTCTTC	CATSDSPYNEQFF
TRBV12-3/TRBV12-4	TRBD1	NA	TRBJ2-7	TGTGCCAGCAGTTTACTAGGGGGCGGCGAGCAGTACTTC	CASSLLGGGEQYF
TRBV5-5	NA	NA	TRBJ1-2	TGTGCCAGCAGCTTTCGGGGCGGTTCGAGTAACTATGGCTACACCTTC	CASSFRGGSSNYGYTF
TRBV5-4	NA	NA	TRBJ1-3	TGTGCCAGCAGCTTTTCGGTCTCTCCAGAAAACACCATATATTTT	CASSFSVSPENTIYF
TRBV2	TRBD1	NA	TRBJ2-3	TGTGCCAGCAGAGGAGGACAGGGCACAGATACGCAGTATTTT	CASRGGQGTDTQYF
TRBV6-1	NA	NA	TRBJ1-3	TGTGCCAGCAGTGAAAAAGGGCTCCCCATATATTTT	CASSEKGLPIYF
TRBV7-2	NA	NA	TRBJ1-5	TGTGCCAGCAGCTTGGAGGGCGGAGGGCAGCCCCAGCATTTT	CASSLEGGGQPQHF
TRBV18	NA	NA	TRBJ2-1	TGTGCCAGCTCACCAAGACCACTAGTATCGTTTAGCAATGAGCAGTTCTTC	CASSPRPLVSFSNEQFF
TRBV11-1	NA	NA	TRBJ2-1	TGTGCCAGCAGCCCTCGCCGGGCTCCGAGGGGCAATGAGCAGTTCTTC	CASSPRRAPRGNEQFF
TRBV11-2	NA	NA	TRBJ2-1	TGTGCCAGCAGCACCCGGACACTAGGGAATGAGCAGTTCTTC	CASSTRTLGNEQFF
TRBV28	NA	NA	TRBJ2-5	TGTGCCAGCAGTTCAAGCCGGGAGACCCAGTACTTC	CASSSSRETQYF
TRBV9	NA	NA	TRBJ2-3	TGTGCCAGCAGCGTCGACAGGACCACAGATACGCAGTATTTT	CASSVDRTTDTQYF
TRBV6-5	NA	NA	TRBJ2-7	TGTGCCAGCAGTTGGGGTGAGGCAGGTCCATACGAGCAGTACTTC	CASSWGEAGPYEQYF
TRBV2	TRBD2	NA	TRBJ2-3	TGTGCCAGCAGTGGTCGAAGCGGGGGGTCAGATACGCAGTATTTT	CASSGRSGGSDTQYF